The T cell receptor (beta chain) described here comes from a study of cytomegalovirus exposure and HLA in healthy donors. Study observations and caveats: Most likely, a cluster of highly shared sequence variants arose as a sequencing artifact. Donors were assumed by presence/absence analyses to have roughly uniform sequencing depth. TCR beta V- and J-gene trimming was later associated with a missense DCLRE1C variant.

This CDR3 is 15 amino acids long. The germline V and J ends were trimmed by 0 bases and 0 bases, with 9 bases remaining between them. Germline loops: CDR1 MGHRA, CDR2 YSYEKL. Participants comprised healthy donors of bone marrow. The PCR contained 60 Vbeta and 13 Jbeta primers. Using immunoSEQ multiplex PCR, the repertoire was profiled, and TCRdb retains in-frame clones only, with some absent. The sample records around 200,000 clones, approximately 79% being singletons. For this clone: What it binds is unknown.

Specimen: PBMCs. The chain employs TRBV4-1 and TRBJ2-7; D uncertain. This sequence was found in a woman in her thirties in good health and CMV-seropositive. The CDR3 reads CASSQDSSSSYEQYF. The CDR3, as DNA: TGCGCCAGCAGCCAAGATAGTAGCTCCTCCTACGAGCAGTACTTC.